This T cell receptor (beta chain) is drawn from a study of PD-L1 blockade in urothelial cancer. Study at large: In the patient group, twenty-five of 29 were males with bladder-origin urothelial cancer. At 3 weeks after treatment start (second dose) and again at 6 weeks, blood was analyzed. Each blood sample yielded a median of 141,255 T cells.

TCRdb keeps only in-frame clones here, not all; method: immunoSEQ multiplex PCR. The table records about 39,000 clones, 80% to 95% of them present only once. Sample time point: pretreatment peripheral blood. Patients each gave 1 to 8 samples, pretreatment and on-treatment. Between the trimmed V and J ends, which lost 2 bases and 4 bases, there was a span of 9 bases. This CDR3 has 14 residues. Germline lookup yields CDR1 SGHRS and CDR2 YFSETQ. This clonotype originated in a woman aged 60-70 years with urothelial cancer. The chain couples TRBV5-1 to TRBJ1-4; a weak D match, TRBD1 (5 bases). This specimen was PBMCs, taken around atezolizumab (anti-PD-L1) treatment. DNA of the CDR3: TGCGCCAGCAGCTTATCGACAGTTAATGAAAAACTGTTTTTT. It yields the protein CASSLSTVNEKLFF.